Listed below are T cell receptor beta chains from one sample, sequenced in a study of OX40 agonist ivuxolimab in advanced cancers. Some clones are missing from TCRdb's copy, which holds only in-frame ones; the method was immunoSEQ multiplex PCR. The sample has roughly 80,000 clones; about 89% are singletons. The input for sequencing was CD4+ or CD8+ T cells sorted from blood, taken in a trial of the OX40 agonist ivuxolimab. The receptors stem from an adult with an advanced solid tumor such as melanoma, head and neck, liver or kidney cancer. The CDR3 runs from the conserved cysteine through the conserved F or W. Fields, in order: D gene, V gene, J gene, clone size, CDR3 protein, CDR3 DNA. D genes are given only for firm matches. Expanded clones get a size class; other rows say once, few or many, or leave the size out.

D gene: TRBD1; V gene: TRBV29-1; J gene: TRBJ2-1; clone size: -; CDR3 protein: CSVEALTGSSYNEQFF; CDR3 DNA: TGCAGCGTTGAAGCATTGACAGGGAGCTCCTACAATGAGCAGTTCTTC
D gene: -; V gene: TRBV12-5; J gene: TRBJ1-1; clone size: -; CDR3 protein: CASGLGLMTDPRAEAFF; CDR3 DNA: TGTGCTAGTGGTTTGGGCCTAATGACAGACCCACGGGCTGAAGCTTTCTTT
D gene: -; V gene: TRBV5-1; J gene: TRBJ2-7; clone size: -; CDR3 protein: CASSLGDRSYEQYF; CDR3 DNA: TGCGCCAGCAGCTTGGGGGACCGATCCTACGAGCAGTACTTC
D gene: -; V gene: TRBV28; J gene: TRBJ2-7; clone size: few; CDR3 protein: CASSPSRSSYEQYF; CDR3 DNA: TGTGCCAGCAGCCCCTCCCGGAGCTCCTACGAGCAGTACTTC
D gene: -; V gene: TRBV4-3; J gene: TRBJ2-3; clone size: -; CDR3 protein: CASSVAPGDTQYF; CDR3 DNA: TGCGCCAGCAGTGTAGCCCCGGGGGATACGCAGTATTTT
D gene: TRBD1; V gene: TRBV15; J gene: TRBJ1-3; clone size: -; CDR3 protein: CATSAHGTGSLSGNTIYF; CDR3 DNA: TGTGCCACCAGCGCCCACGGGACAGGAAGCCTCTCTGGAAACACCATATATTTT
D gene: -; V gene: TRBV30; J gene: TRBJ2-7; clone size: -; CDR3 protein: CACAGGPYEQYF; CDR3 DNA: TGTGCCTGTGCCGGGGGGCCCTACGAGCAGTACTTC
D gene: TRBD1; V gene: TRBV19; J gene: TRBJ1-5; clone size: -; CDR3 protein: CASSIGSGGHQPQHF; CDR3 DNA: TGTGCCAGTAGTATAGGGTCAGGGGGCCATCAGCCCCAGCATTTT
D gene: -; V gene: TRBV12-5; J gene: TRBJ2-2; clone size: -; CDR3 protein: CASGLVQDGQLNTGELFF; CDR3 DNA: TGTGCTAGTGGTTTGGTACAGGACGGGCAGTTGAACACCGGGGAGCTGTTTTTT
D gene: -; V gene: TRBV7-6; J gene: TRBJ2-7; clone size: -; CDR3 protein: CASSESYEQYF; CDR3 DNA: TGTGCCAGCAGCGAATCCTACGAGCAGTACTTC
D gene: -; V gene: TRBV6-1; J gene: TRBJ1-3; clone size: -; CDR3 protein: CASSEQQGSGNTIYF; CDR3 DNA: TGTGCCAGCAGCGAACAACAGGGCTCTGGAAACACCATATATTTT
D gene: TRBD2; V gene: TRBV6-1; J gene: TRBJ2-1; clone size: -; CDR3 protein: CASTGTSGIGEQFF; CDR3 DNA: TGTGCCAGCACTGGGACTAGCGGGATCGGTGAGCAGTTCTTC
D gene: -; V gene: TRBV6-1; J gene: TRBJ1-2; clone size: -; CDR3 protein: CASSEGLSRNYGYTF; CDR3 DNA: TGTGCCAGCAGTGAAGGACTTTCGAGGAACTATGGCTACACCTTC
D gene: TRBD2; V gene: TRBV5-6; J gene: TRBJ2-3; clone size: -; CDR3 protein: CASSPWTSGDVTQYF; CDR3 DNA: TGTGCCAGCAGCCCATGGACTAGCGGGGACGTGACGCAGTATTTT
D gene: -; V gene: TRBV2; J gene: TRBJ1-1; clone size: -; CDR3 protein: CASSETRGGGDTEAFF; CDR3 DNA: TGTGCCAGCAGTGAAACGCGGGGAGGTGGGGACACTGAAGCTTTCTTT
D gene: TRBD2; V gene: TRBV5-1; J gene: TRBJ2-2; clone size: -; CDR3 protein: CASSVDRTSAGELFF; CDR3 DNA: TGCGCCAGCAGCGTGGATAGGACTAGCGCCGGGGAGCTGTTTTTT
D gene: TRBD1; V gene: TRBV29-1; J gene: TRBJ1-2; clone size: -; CDR3 protein: CSVPGQGGFGYGYTF; CDR3 DNA: TGCAGCGTCCCGGGACAGGGTGGATTTGGCTATGGCTACACCTTC
D gene: -; V gene: TRBV6-1; J gene: TRBJ2-1; clone size: -; CDR3 protein: CASSEGRLVPGDEQFF; CDR3 DNA: TGTGCCAGCAGTGAAGGTCGACTAGTTCCAGGTGATGAGCAGTTCTTC
D gene: -; V gene: TRBV6-5; J gene: TRBJ2-2; clone size: -; CDR3 protein: CASSYSLGVGAGELFF; CDR3 DNA: TGTGCCAGCAGTTACTCGCTAGGGGTGGGCGCCGGGGAGCTGTTTTTT
D gene: -; V gene: TRBV4-3; J gene: TRBJ1-5; clone size: -; CDR3 protein: CASSQDFLAGTQPQHF; CDR3 DNA: TGCGCCAGCAGCCAAGATTTCCTGGCAGGTACTCAGCCCCAGCATTTT
D gene: -; V gene: TRBV5-5; J gene: TRBJ1-2; clone size: -; CDR3 protein: CASSLGGAGGYTF; CDR3 DNA: TGTGCCAGCAGCTTGGGGGGCGCCGGGGGCTACACCTTC
D gene: -; V gene: TRBV7-2; J gene: TRBJ2-1; clone size: -; CDR3 protein: CASSLRVLNEQFF; CDR3 DNA: TGTGCCAGCAGCCTCAGGGTTCTGAATGAGCAGTTCTTC
D gene: TRBD2; V gene: TRBV30; J gene: TRBJ2-1; clone size: -; CDR3 protein: CACGRGEGLGNEQFF; CDR3 DNA: TGTGCCTGTGGGCGCGGGGAGGGCCTAGGGAATGAGCAGTTCTTC
D gene: TRBD1; V gene: TRBV14; J gene: TRBJ1-1; clone size: -; CDR3 protein: CASSRWTGDEAFF; CDR3 DNA: TGTGCCAGCAGCCGCTGGACAGGGGATGAAGCTTTCTTT
D gene: TRBD1; V gene: TRBV30; J gene: TRBJ1-6; clone size: -; CDR3 protein: CAWSPGGSNSPLHF; CDR3 DNA: TGTGCCTGGAGTCCAGGGGGCTCTAATTCACCCCTCCACTTT
D gene: -; V gene: TRBV28; J gene: TRBJ1-1; clone size: -; CDR3 protein: CASSFPLGQLNFF; CDR3 DNA: TGTGCCAGCAGTTTCCCCCTTGGACAGTTAAATTTCTTT
D gene: TRBD2; V gene: TRBV19; J gene: TRBJ2-6; clone size: -; CDR3 protein: CASSISPAGAGANVLTF; CDR3 DNA: TGTGCCAGTAGTATCTCCCCCGCGGGGGCTGGGGCCAACGTCCTGACTTTC
D gene: -; V gene: TRBV4-2; J gene: TRBJ1-5; clone size: -; CDR3 protein: CASSQAALGVSNQPQHF; CDR3 DNA: TGTGCCAGCAGCCAAGCTGCTCTAGGGGTTAGCAATCAGCCCCAGCATTTT
D gene: TRBD1; V gene: TRBV19; J gene: TRBJ1-6; clone size: -; CDR3 protein: CARGTGSSYNSPLHF; CDR3 DNA: TGTGCCAGAGGGACAGGGAGCTCCTATAATTCACCCCTCCACTTT